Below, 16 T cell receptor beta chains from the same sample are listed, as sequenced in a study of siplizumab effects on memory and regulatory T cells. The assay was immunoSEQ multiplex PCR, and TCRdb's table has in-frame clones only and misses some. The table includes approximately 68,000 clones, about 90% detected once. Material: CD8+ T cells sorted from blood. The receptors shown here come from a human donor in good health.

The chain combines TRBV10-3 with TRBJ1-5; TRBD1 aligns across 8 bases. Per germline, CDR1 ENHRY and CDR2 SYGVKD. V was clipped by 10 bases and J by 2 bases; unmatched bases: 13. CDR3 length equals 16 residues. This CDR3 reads CATIDTSGGGNQPQHF. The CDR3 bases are TGTGCCACGATAGACACTTCAGGGGGCGGCAATCAGCCCCAGCATTTT.

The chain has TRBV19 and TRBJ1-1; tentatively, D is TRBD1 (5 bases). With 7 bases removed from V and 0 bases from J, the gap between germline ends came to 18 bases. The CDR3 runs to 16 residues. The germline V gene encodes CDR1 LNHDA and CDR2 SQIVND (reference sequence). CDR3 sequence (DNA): TGTGCCAGTAAGGTTGGGTTCGGGACGGTGAACACTGAAGCTTTCTTT. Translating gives CASKVGFGTVNTEAFF.

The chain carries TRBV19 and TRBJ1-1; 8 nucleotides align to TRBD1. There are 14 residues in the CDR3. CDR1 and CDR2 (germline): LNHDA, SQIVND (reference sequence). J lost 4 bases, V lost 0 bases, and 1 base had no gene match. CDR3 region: CASSIDTGGTEAFF. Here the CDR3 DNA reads TGTGCCAGTAGTATAGATACAGGGGGCACTGAAGCTTTCTTT.

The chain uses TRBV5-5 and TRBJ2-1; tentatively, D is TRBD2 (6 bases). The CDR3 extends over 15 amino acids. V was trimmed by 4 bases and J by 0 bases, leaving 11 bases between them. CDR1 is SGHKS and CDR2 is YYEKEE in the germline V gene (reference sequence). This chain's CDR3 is CASSRELSSYNEQFF. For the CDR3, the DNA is TGTGCCAGCAGCCGGGAGTTGAGCTCCTACAATGAGCAGTTCTTC.

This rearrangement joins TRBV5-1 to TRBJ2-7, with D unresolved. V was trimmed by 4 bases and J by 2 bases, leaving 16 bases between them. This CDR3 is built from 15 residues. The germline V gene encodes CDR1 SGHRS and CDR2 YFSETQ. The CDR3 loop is CASSPALGLAYEQYF. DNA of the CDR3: TGCGCCAGCAGCCCAGCCCTGGGATTAGCCTACGAGCAGTACTTC.

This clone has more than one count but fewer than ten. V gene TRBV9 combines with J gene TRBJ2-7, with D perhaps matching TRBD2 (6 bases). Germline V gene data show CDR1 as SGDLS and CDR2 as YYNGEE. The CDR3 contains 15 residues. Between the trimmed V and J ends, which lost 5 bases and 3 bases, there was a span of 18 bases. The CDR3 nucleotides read TGTGCCAGCAGTGGGGACGGGGACGGGGGCTACGAGCAGTACTTC. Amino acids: CASSGDGDGGYEQYF.

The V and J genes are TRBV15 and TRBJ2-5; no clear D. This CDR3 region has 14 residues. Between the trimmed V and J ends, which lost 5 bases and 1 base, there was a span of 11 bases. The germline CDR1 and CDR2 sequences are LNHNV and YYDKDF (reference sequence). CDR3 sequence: CATSHWIGQETQYF. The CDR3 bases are TGTGCCACCAGCCATTGGATCGGCCAAGAGACCCAGTACTTC.

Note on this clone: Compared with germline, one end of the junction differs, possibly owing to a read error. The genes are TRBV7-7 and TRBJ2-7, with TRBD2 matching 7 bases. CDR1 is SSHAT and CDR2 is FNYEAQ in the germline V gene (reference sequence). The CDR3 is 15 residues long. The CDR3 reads CASSLGSGSAYEQYF. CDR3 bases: TGTGCTAGCAGCTTGGGTAGCGGGTCCGCCTACGAGCAGTACTTC.

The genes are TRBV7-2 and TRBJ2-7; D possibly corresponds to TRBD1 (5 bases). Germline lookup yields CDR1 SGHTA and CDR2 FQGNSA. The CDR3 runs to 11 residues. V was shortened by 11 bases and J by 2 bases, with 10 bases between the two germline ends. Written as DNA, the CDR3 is TGTGCCGTCAGGGAAACCTACGAGCAGTACTTC. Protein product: CAVRETYEQYF.

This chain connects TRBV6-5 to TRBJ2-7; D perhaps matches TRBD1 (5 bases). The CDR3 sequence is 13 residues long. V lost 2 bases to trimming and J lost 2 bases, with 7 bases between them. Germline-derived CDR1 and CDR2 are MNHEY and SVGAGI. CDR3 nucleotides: TGTGCCAGCAGTTACGGACACCCCTACGAGCAGTACTTC. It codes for CASSYGHPYEQYF.

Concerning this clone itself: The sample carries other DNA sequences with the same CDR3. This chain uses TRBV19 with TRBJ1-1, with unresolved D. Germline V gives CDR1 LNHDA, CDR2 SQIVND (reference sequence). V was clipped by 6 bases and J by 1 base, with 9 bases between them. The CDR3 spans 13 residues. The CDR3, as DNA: TGTGCCAGTAGCCCCGGCGGGAACACTGAAGCTTTCTTT. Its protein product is CASSPGGNTEAFF. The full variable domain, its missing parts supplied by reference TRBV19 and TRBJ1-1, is DGGITQSPKYLFRKEGQNVTLSCEQNLNHDAMYWYRQDPGQGLRLIYYSQIVNDFQKGDIAEGYSVSREKKESFPLTVTSAQKNPTAFYLCASSPGGNTEAFFGQGTRLTVV.

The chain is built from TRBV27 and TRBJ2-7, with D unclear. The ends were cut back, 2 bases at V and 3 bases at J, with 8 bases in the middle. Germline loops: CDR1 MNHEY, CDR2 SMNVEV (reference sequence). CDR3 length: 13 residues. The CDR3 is CASSLKAVYEQYF. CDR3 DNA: TGTGCCAGCAGTTTAAAGGCCGTCTACGAGCAGTACTTC.

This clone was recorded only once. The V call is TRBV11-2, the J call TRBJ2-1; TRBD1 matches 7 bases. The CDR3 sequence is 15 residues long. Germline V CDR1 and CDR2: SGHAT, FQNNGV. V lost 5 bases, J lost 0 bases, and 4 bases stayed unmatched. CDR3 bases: TGTGCCAGCAGCCCAGGGGGTAGCTCCTACAATGAGCAGTTCTTC. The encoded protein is CASSPGGSSYNEQFF.

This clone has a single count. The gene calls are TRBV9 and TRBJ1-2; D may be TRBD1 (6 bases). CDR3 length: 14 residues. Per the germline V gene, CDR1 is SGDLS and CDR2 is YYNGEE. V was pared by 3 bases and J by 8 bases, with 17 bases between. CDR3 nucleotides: TGTGCCAGCAGCGCCACAGGGCTAGAAGGGGGCTACACCTTC. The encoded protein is CASSATGLEGGYTF. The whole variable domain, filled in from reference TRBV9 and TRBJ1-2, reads DSGVTQTPKHLITATGQRVTLRCSPRSGDLSVYWYQQSLDQGLQFLIQYYNGEERAKGNILERFSAQQFPDLHSELNLSSLELGDSALYFCASSATGLEGGYTFGSGTRLTVV.

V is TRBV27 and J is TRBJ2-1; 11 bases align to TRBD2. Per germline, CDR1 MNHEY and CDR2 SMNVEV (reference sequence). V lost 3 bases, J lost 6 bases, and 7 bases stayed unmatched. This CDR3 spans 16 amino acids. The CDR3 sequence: CASSFLSGLAGNEQFF. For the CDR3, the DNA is TGTGCCAGCAGTTTCCTTTCAGGACTAGCGGGCAATGAGCAGTTCTTC.

The CDR3 loop is CASSPGMVHNEQFF. The DNA of the CDR3 is TGTGCCAGCAGCCCAGGGATGGTGCACAATGAGCAGTTCTTC. The rearrangement uses TRBV7-9 and TRBJ2-1; D is perhaps TRBD1 (5 bases). This CDR3 contains 14 residues. The germline V gene has CDR1 SEHNR and CDR2 FQNEAQ (reference sequence). V was clipped by 5 bases and J by 5 bases, with 13 bases between them.